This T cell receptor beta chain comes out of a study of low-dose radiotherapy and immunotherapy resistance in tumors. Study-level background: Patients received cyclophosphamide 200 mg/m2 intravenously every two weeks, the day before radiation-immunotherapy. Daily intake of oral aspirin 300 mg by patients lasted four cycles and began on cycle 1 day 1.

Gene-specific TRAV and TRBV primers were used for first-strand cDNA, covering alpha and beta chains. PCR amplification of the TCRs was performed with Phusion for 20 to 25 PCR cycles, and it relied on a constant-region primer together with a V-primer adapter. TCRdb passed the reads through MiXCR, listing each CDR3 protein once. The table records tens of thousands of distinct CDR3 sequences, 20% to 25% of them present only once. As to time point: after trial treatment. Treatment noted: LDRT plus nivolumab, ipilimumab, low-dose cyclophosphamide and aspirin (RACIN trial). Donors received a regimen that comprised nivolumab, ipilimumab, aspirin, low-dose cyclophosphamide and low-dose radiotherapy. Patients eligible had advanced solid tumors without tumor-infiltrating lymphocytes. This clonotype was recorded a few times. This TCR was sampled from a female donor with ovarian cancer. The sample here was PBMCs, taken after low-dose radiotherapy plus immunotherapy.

The CDR3 DNA is TGTGCCTCCGGACAGGGAGGGACTTCACCCCTCCACTTT. Translation gives CASGQGGTSPLHF. This chain links TRBV30 with TRBJ1-6; 8 nucleotides align to TRBD1. Unmatched junction bases numbered 8, after V lost 7 bases and J lost 9 bases. CDR1 is GTSNPN, CDR2 SVGIG, per germline (reference sequence). CDR3 length: 13 amino acids.